Listed here are 17 T cell receptor beta chains from one sample, sequenced in a study of beta chain features in type 1 diabetes (dated by TCRdb to between 2018 and 2020). Their cognate antigens are unknown. The library came from the immunoSEQ multiplex PCR assay. The entire isolated RNA was reverse transcribed using the High Capacity cDNA Reverse Transcription Kit, and thus expressed TCRB transcripts were sequenced. The table was pulled from immuneACCESS by TCRdb, which kept in-frame rearrangements only. Such tables lose some clones; where checked, under half of the loss comes from unresolved V genes, and the rest has no known cause. Present in this sample are under 850,000 clones, roughly an eighth of which were seen just once. The top ten constitute roughly 0.022% of the sample. Here is what the overall study found, with its caveats: Type 1 diabetes patients showed a moderate but significant shortening of TCRB CDR3 length in all four CD4+ subsets.

The sequenced sample consisted of naive CD4+ T cells from blood. The cell subset or site label, read with the paper, signifies: true naive CD4+ T cells. These receptors all come from a man younger than 35 with type 1 diabetes.

This clone turned up a few times. The chain employs TRBV6-1 and TRBJ1-2; 10 bases match TRBD1. Germline-derived CDR1 and CDR2 are MNHNS and SASEGT. The CDR3 covers 11 residues. With 11 bases clipped from V and 11 bases from J, the junction kept 8 bases outside the gene matches. The CDR3 nucleotides are TGTGCCGCCACCGGGACAGGGGTATACACCTTC. As protein: CAATGTGVYTF.

The chain links TRBV4-2 to TRBJ2-2, with D unresolved. Germline V lookup: CDR1 LGHNA, CDR2 YNFKEQ. Trimming stripped 1 base from V and 1 base from J, with 16 bases between. The length of the CDR3 is 18 residues. The CDR3 is CASSQVHVRRGNTGELFF. The CDR3 DNA sequence: TGTGCCAGCAGCCAAGTCCACGTCCGCCGCGGGAACACCGGGGAGCTGTTTTTT.

The V gene is TRBV2, the J gene TRBJ2-3, with D unclear. Germline CDR1 SNHLY, CDR2 FYNNEI. Trimming took 7 bases from V and 1 from J, leaving 15 bases between them. This CDR3 spans 15 amino acids. The CDR3, as DNA: TGTGCCAGCATTCGAGACCCTGGCCGCACAGATACGCAGTATTTT. Its translation is CASIRDPGRTDTQYF.

The V call is TRBV6-5, the J call TRBJ2-7; D remains ambiguous. Per germline, CDR1 MNHEY and CDR2 SVGAGI. CDR3 length equals 11 residues. The ends were cut back, 8 bases at V and 7 bases at J, with 12 bases in the middle. In DNA form, the CDR3 reads TGTGCCAGCGCTCATCATGGAGAGCAGTACTTC. Its protein is CASAHHGEQYF.

The chain uses TRBV2 and TRBJ2-5; D call uncertain. Germline CDR1 and CDR2: SNHLY and FYNNEI. The CDR3 totals 9 residues. The V gene lost 8 bases and the J gene lost 2 bases, with 0 bases spanning the gap. CDR3 DNA sequence: TGTGCCAGCCAAGAGACCCAGTACTTC. Protein product: CASQETQYF.

In this sample, this clone turned up a few times. This chain uses TRBV29-1 with TRBJ2-1, with 7 bases that match TRBD1. Germline values: CDR1 SQVTM, CDR2 ANQGSEA. V lost 6 bases to trimming and J lost 8 bases; unmatched junction nucleotides: 16. The CDR3 contains 15 residues. The CDR3 spells CSVRTGSGAAYEQFF. The CDR3 DNA reads as TGCAGCGTACGGACAGGCAGTGGGGCGGCGTATGAGCAGTTCTTC.

The chain joins TRBV30 to TRBJ1-6; D is unclear. The CDR3 is 13 residues long. V was cut by 0 bases and J by 6 bases, with 6 bases left in between. The germline CDR1 and CDR2 sequences are GTSNPN and SVGIG (reference sequence). CDR3 nucleotides: TGTGCCTGGAGTGTCTACGTTAATTCACCCCTCCACTTT. The encoded protein is CAWSVYVNSPLHF.

The gene calls are TRBV15 and TRBJ1-3, with a tentative D call TRBD1 (5 bases). This CDR3 has 17 amino acids. Germline V gives CDR1 LNHNV, CDR2 YYDKDF (reference sequence). Trimming pared 5 bases from V and 6 bases from J, leaving 23 bases between. The CDR3 here is CATSLPGLSDDANTIYF. CDR3 nucleotide sequence: TGTGCCACCAGCCTTCCGGGACTCTCCGACGATGCAAACACCATATATTTT.

The V and J genes are TRBV6-6 and TRBJ2-5; D may be TRBD2 (6 bases). The V end lost 7 bases, the J end lost 3 bases, and 12 bases lay between the germline ends. Germline CDR1 and CDR2: MNHNY and SVGAGI (reference sequence). This CDR3 comprises 13 residues. This chain's CDR3 is CASTRLVEETQYF. CDR3 DNA sequence: TGTGCCAGCACCAGACTAGTTGAAGAGACCCAGTACTTC.

This chain uses TRBV14 with TRBJ2-3, with 8 bases fitting TRBD2. With V trimmed by 0 bases and J by 9 bases, 11 bases remained unmatched. The CDR3 length is 16 residues. Per the germline V gene, CDR1 is SGHDN and CDR2 is FVKESK. The CDR3 DNA sequence: TGTGCCAGCAGCCAAGATCTTAACGGGGGGGCCGACACGCAGTATTTT. Its protein product is CASSQDLNGGADTQYF.

This clone showed up just a few times. This sequence joins TRBV28 and TRBJ2-7; D gene unclear. Germline loops: CDR1 MDHEN, CDR2 SYDVKM. There are 13 residues in the CDR3. Trimming removed 7 bases from V and 4 bases from J, with 14 bases in between. The CDR3 region is CASTPSPRYEQYF. The DNA for the CDR3 is TGTGCCAGCACTCCATCGCCGAGGTACGAGCAGTACTTC.

The CDR3 DNA follows: TGTGCCAGCTCACCACCGGTCGGAGGAGATGAAGCTTTCTTT. Protein sequence: CASSPPVGGDEAFF. This sequence joins TRBV18 and TRBJ1-1; D remains ambiguous. CDR3 length: 14 residues. Trimming took 0 bases from V and 7 from J, leaving 12 bases between them. CDR1 and CDR2 from the germline V gene are KGHSH and LQKENI.

This chain connects TRBV11-3 to TRBJ2-7; D gene unclear. Trimming took off 5 bases at V and 3 bases at J, with 8 bases between the two ends. Germline-derived CDR1 and CDR2 are SGHNT and YENEEA. The CDR3 spans 12 residues. The CDR3, as DNA: TGTGCCAGCAGCCAGGCAAACTACGAGCAGTACTTC. Encoded protein: CASSQANYEQYF. The variable domain in full, with the rest retrieved from reference TRBV11-3 and TRBJ2-7, is EAGVVQSPRYKIIEKKQPVAFWCNPISGHNTLYWYLQNLGQGPELLIRYENEEAVDDSQLPKDRFSAERLKGVDSTLKIQPAELGDSAVYLCASSQANYEQYFGPGTRLTVT.

Concerning this clone itself: Other nucleotide sequences in the sample specify the same CDR3. This chain connects TRBV7-8 to TRBJ2-1; D is uncertain. The length of the CDR3 is 11 residues. V was trimmed by 3 bases and J by 4 bases, leaving 1 base between them. Germline values: CDR1 SGHVS, CDR2 FQNEAQ. This CDR3 is CASSFYNEQFF. CDR3 DNA sequence: TGTGCCAGCAGCTTTTACAATGAGCAGTTCTTC.

This clone has only a few counts. The J gene is TRBJ2-5, the V gene TRBV13, with D tentatively TRBD1 or TRBD2 (5 bases each). CDR1 and CDR2 (germline): PRHDT, FYEKMQ (reference sequence). Deletions cut 1 base from V and 2 bases from J, with 11 bases between. The CDR3 runs 15 residues. The CDR3: CASSLEVGPQETQYF. For the CDR3, the DNA is TGTGCCAGCAGCTTAGAGGTGGGACCGCAAGAGACCCAGTACTTC.

This clone was recorded a few times. This rearrangement joins TRBV2 to TRBJ1-3; no definite D call. The CDR3 runs 12 residues. Germline V CDR1 and CDR2: SNHLY, FYNNEI. V lost 7 bases and J 3 bases, leaving 7 bases between the germline ends. The CDR3 here is CASTSDGNTIYF. CDR3 nucleotide sequence: TGTGCCAGCACTTCAGATGGAAACACCATATATTTT.

The chain uses TRBV14 and TRBJ2-7, with D unresolved. The CDR3 length is 15 residues. V lost 4 bases and J 3 bases, leaving 16 bases between the germline ends. Germline V CDR1 and CDR2: SGHDN, FVKESK. The CDR3 DNA reads TGTGCCAGCAGCCCGTTAGGACGGGTCAGCTACGAGCAGTACTTC. Translating gives CASSPLGRVSYEQYF.